This T cell receptor (beta chain) was retrieved from a study of neurological immune-mediated disorders. This clonotype was found many times. The ends were cut back, 5 bases at V and 2 bases at J, with 19 bases in the middle. Germline V gene sequence: CDR1 SGHRS, CDR2 YFSETQ. The length of the CDR3 is 16 residues. Via MiXCR, TCRdb re-called the 5' RACE reads, giving one row per CDR3 protein. The repertoire holds more than 45,000 distinct CDR3 sequences, with around 4.4% as singletons. Sequenced input: PBMCs. The chain has TRBV5-1 and TRBJ2-5, with D hard to call. The receptor was derived from a man aged 50 to 59 with multiple sclerosis. CDR3 protein: CASRLAAPNLQETQYF. CDR3 nucleotide sequence: TGCGCCAGCAGACTTGCCGCACCCAATCTTCAAGAGACCCAGTACTTC.